The entry below gives a single T cell receptor (beta chain) sequence along with its context. The data were obtained in a study of blood T cell repertoires in COVID-19. Study at large: Spain, Italy and the United States supplied samples that represented acute and convalescent COVID-19.

With 0 bases clipped from V and 1 base from J, the junction kept 12 bases outside the gene matches. This CDR3 has 20 amino acids. Germline values: CDR1 LNHDA, CDR2 SQIVND (reference sequence). Cohorts were assigned according to the clinical history that participants reported. The data were produced by immunoSEQ multiplex PCR, yet TCRdb's version contains in-frame clones alone and is incomplete. The sample lists roughly 320,000 clones, approximately 90% occurring once. V is TRBV19 and J is TRBJ2-4, with 10 bases matching TRBD2. Source material: PBMCs or T cells enriched from blood (not recorded which). The receptor was isolated from a man aged 25 to 45 who had recovered from COVID-19. The CDR3 loop is CASSIDGSGRVKSAKNIQYF. CDR3 DNA: TGTGCCAGTAGTATAGACGGGAGCGGGAGGGTAAAGAGCGCCAAAAACATTCAGTACTTC.